This T cell receptor (beta chain) was recovered during a study of early T cells in non-severe SARS-CoV-2 infection. This clonotype turned up a few times. Losses at the gene ends were 3 bases for V and 4 bases for J; bases not matched to a gene: 7. The CDR3 spans 15 residues. CDR1 is MNHEY, CDR2 SMNVEV, per germline (reference sequence). TCRdb processed the 5' RACE reads anew with MiXCR; each CDR3 protein has one entry. In the table there are roughly 57,000 distinct CDR3 sequences, less than 15% of which are singletons. Material: whole blood, obtained at baseline. The V gene is TRBV27, the J gene TRBJ2-7, with 9 bases fitting TRBD2. This receptor was identified in an adult who was a healthcare worker with PCR-confirmed SARS-CoV-2 infection or an uninfected control (not recorded which). CDR3 amino acids: CASSLAGGLFYEQYF. In DNA form, the CDR3 reads TGTGCCAGCAGTTTGGCGGGAGGGCTTTTTTACGAGCAGTACTTC.